This T cell receptor beta chain was sequenced during a study of shared clonotypes between healthy human individuals (dated by TCRdb to 2018 to 2021). For the study in its entirety: The cohort comprised a couple of women and a few men aged 18 to 49 years. Between about 0.85 and 8.9 billion PBMCs per donor were obtained by leukapheresis. For each donor, CD4 naive and CD4 memory were each given three plates, CD8 naive was given two plates, and CD8 memory was given one plate. To increase sequencing depth and limit assay-specific biases, different laboratories used diverse techniques to prepare libraries and sequence TCR repertoires. To estimate repertoire size and how much clonotypes are shared between individuals, the study performed deep sequencing of blood TCR repertoires from roughly five healthy adults.

Donors were healthy HIV-negative adults with no recently reported acute infections or vaccinations. All donors were Caucasian adults living in Nashville, Tennessee, USA. The CD8 memory samples were a combination of magnetically selected CD45RO+ cells and CCR7-negative CD45RA+ effector memory (TemRA) cells. Blood was collected by leukapheresis, and PBMCs were isolated by Ficoll-Histopaque density gradient centrifugation and then cryopreserved in liquid nitrogen vapor phase. Purity and quantity of every magnetically sorted T cell population were checked by analytical flow cytometry. From each sorted fraction, genomic DNA was isolated and quantified by UV absorbance on a Nanodrop 2000c. The paper as a whole reports these results and caveats: Naive subsets generally had larger estimated clonotype richness than memory subsets. Sampling was restricted to blood, and TCR repertoires in tissue are likely to differ from TCR repertoires in blood. Even with the large sequencing depth, rarefaction of the sorted-subset datasets indicated that sequencing was incomplete. Because the study included a small number of donors, the genetic and exposure-history diversity represented was limited. When a handful of donors were compared, the shared fraction of clonotypes was about 5% for naive CD4, 3.5% to 4% for naive CD8, 2% to 2.5% for memory CD4, and approximately 0.4% for memory CD8. Compared with non-shared clonotypes, the clonotypes found in all four sorted-subset donors had higher generation probabilities. Pairwise subsampling indicated that sequencing depth was expected to affect the degree of clonotype sharing among donors.

TCR CDR3 regions were amplified from genomic DNA by multiplex PCR using the deep immunoSEQ assay. Genomic DNA extracted from each cell subset was distributed evenly over all wells of several immunoSEQ 96-well plates, and each plate served as one replicate. For sorted subsets, roughly 200 ng of genomic DNA, equivalent to 25,000 to 35,000 T cell genomes, went into each replicate PCR. Purified libraries were measured with a Qubit 3.0 fluorometer, size-checked on a Bioanalyzer 2100, and measured again with the KAPA Library Quantification kit. A separate single-read 150-cycle Illumina NextSeq 550 flow cell was used to sequence each immunoSEQ 96-well plate. The authors' analysis ran thus. The immunoSEQ output contained only junctional sequences without quality scores, so filtering could not match that applied to full-length reads. To assign V/J genes and CDR3, sequences were annotated against IMGT germline references using PyIR, a Python wrapper for IgBLAST v1.9. Reads were removed for weak V/J assignments (E-value above 1e-6), missing CDR3, stop codons, out-of-frame junctions, or ambiguous translated residues. A V3J clonotype was defined by an identical inferred V gene, J gene, and CDR3 amino acid sequence. Percentage overlap between repertoires was calculated by dividing the number of shared unique clonotypes by the size of the smaller repertoire. Richness of each repertoire was evaluated using RTK rarefaction, the Chao1 estimator, and Recon v2.1 estimates of unobserved clonotypes. For all TCRbeta clonotypes obtained by the gDNA method from a handful of donors, generation probabilities were computed with OLGA. What TCRdb holds here is the immuneACCESS table cut down to in-frame rearrangements. Part of the clones is not present; checked against another copy, under half of the missing clones reflect an unresolved V gene, and the others are unexplained. That table furnishes V, J and clone size, whereas the DNA furnished D and trimming. This sample is represented by 80,000 to 100,000 clones; 60% to 70% of them were singletons. Clones ranked in the top ten supply approximately 55% of the sample.

For this clone: Its antigen target is currently unknown. Base qualities are not recorded, but no much larger clone differs from it by a single base.

CDR1 and CDR2, looked up from the germline V gene, are KGHSH and LQKENI. V loses 5 bases of germline sequence and J loses 6 bases, and the interval between the two ends is 16 bases. Reading from cysteine to phenylalanine, the CDR3 counts 14 amino acids. CDR3 DNA is the only sequence kept; it has 42 bases, read in frame from the first base. This receptor chain uses TRBV18 and TRBJ1-2; TRBD1 is a possible D gene, resting on 5 matching bases. The sample consisted of memory CD8+ T cells sorted from blood. Reading the label with the study, this specimen's cell subset or site is: CD45RO+ cells pooled with CCR7-negative TemRA cells. The receptor was isolated from a man aged 25-40 years in good health. The DNA is TGTGCCAGCTCAAGGGACGCGGAGAGGCATGGCTACACCTTC. This codes for CASSRDAERHGYTF.